These 8 T cell receptor beta chains share one sample of origin, sequenced in a study of T cell responses to AZD1222 COVID-19 vaccine. Assay: immunoSEQ multiplex PCR; the TCRdb copy retains only in-frame clones and omits some. The sample holds 120,000 to 150,000 clones, 88% seen once. Material: peripheral blood, obtained on day 0 of MenACWY control vaccination. These receptors were obtained from an adult in good health.

This chain links TRBV5-1 with TRBJ2-1; maybe TRBD1 (5 bases). The V gene's germline CDR1 is SGHRS and CDR2 YFSETQ. Trimming took 7 bases from V and 3 from J, leaving 20 bases between them. This CDR3 spans 16 amino acids. In nucleotides, the CDR3 is TGCGCCAGCCAGAGAACAGGTCACTCTTACTACAATGAGCAGTTCTTC. Its protein is CASQRTGHSYYNEQFF.

This chain connects TRBV6-2 or TRBV6-3 to TRBJ2-7, with 9 nucleotides matching TRBD1. Germline V gives CDR1 MNHEY, CDR2 SVGEGT. Trimming at V came to 5 bases and at J to 5 bases, leaving 7 bases not matched to a gene. The CDR3 spans 14 residues. This CDR3 is CASSLDRGYDEQYF. The CDR3 DNA reads as TGTGCCAGCAGTCTGGACAGGGGATATGACGAGCAGTACTTC.

This chain joins TRBV7-9 and TRBJ1-4; no reliable D call. The CDR3 is made up of 13 amino acids. Trimming pared 6 bases from V and 5 bases from J, leaving 10 bases between. The germline V gene encodes CDR1 SEHNR and CDR2 FQNEAQ (reference sequence). CDR3 coding DNA: TGTGCCAGCAGACGAAGCCAAAATGAAAAACTGTTTTTT. This encodes CASRRSQNEKLFF.

The V call is TRBV19, the J call TRBJ2-7, with 7 positions matching TRBD1. This CDR3 is 15 amino acids long. The ends lost 1 base at V and 5 bases at J; junction bases unmatched: 8. Germline CDR1 is LNHDA and CDR2 is SQIVND (reference sequence). The CDR3 loop reads CASSIGQGVGNEQYF. The CDR3 DNA follows: TGTGCCAGTAGTATAGGGCAGGGGGTCGGTAACGAGCAGTACTTC.

The V and J genes are TRBV28 and TRBJ2-7, with D hard to call. From germline, CDR1 is MDHEN and CDR2 SYDVKM. The V gene lost 5 bases and the J gene lost 4 bases, with 15 bases spanning the gap. The CDR3 has 14 residues. CDR3 in amino acids: CASSGESDWYEQYF. CDR3 bases: TGTGCCAGCAGTGGCGAAAGTGATTGGTACGAGCAGTACTTC.

J is TRBJ1-5 and V is TRBV19, with D unresolved. The V end was cut by 4 bases, the J end by 3 bases, with 16 bases between. This CDR3 is 16 amino acids long. The germline CDR1 and CDR2 sequences are LNHDA and SQIVND (reference sequence). CDR3 protein: CASSTLAVPVNQPQHF. CDR3 in DNA: TGTGCCAGTAGTACCTTGGCCGTCCCCGTCAATCAGCCCCAGCATTTT. The variable domain in full, completed from reference TRBV19 and TRBJ1-5, reads DGGITQSPKYLFRKEGQNVTLSCEQNLNHDAMYWYRQDPGQGLRLIYYSQIVNDFQKGDIAEGYSVSREKKESFPLTVTSAQKNPTAFYLCASSTLAVPVNQPQHFGDGTRLSIL.

The V call is TRBV12-3 or TRBV12-4, the J call TRBJ2-1; D remains ambiguous. The CDR3 contains 13 residues. Trimming stripped 6 bases from V and 7 bases from J, with 13 bases between. CDR3 sequence reads: CASRLDGKNEQFF. CDR3 sequence (DNA): TGTGCCAGCAGACTGGACGGCAAAAATGAGCAGTTCTTC.

The gene calls are TRBV4-1 and TRBJ1-6, with D possibly matching TRBD1 (5 bases). The V end lost 1 base, the J end lost 0 bases, and 10 bases lay between the germline ends. The CDR3 has 17 amino acids. Germline V gives CDR1 MGHRA, CDR2 YSYEKL. The CDR3 here is CASSQVAGSSYNSPLHF. The CDR3 DNA is TGCGCCAGCAGCCAAGTGGCAGGGAGCTCCTATAATTCACCCCTCCACTTT.